The clone carrying this TCR beta chain was found once. Its target is unknown. Libraries were prepared by immunoSEQ multiplex PCR; TCRdb keeps only in-frame clonotypes and omits some of them. This sample yields 100,000 to 150,000 clones, of which roughly 90% are seen a single time; around 0.84% belongs to the top ten. Germline lookup yields CDR1 SGHKS and CDR2 YYEKEE (reference sequence). The length of the CDR3 is 15 residues. Between the trimmed V and J ends, which lost 1 base and 6 bases, there was a span of 17 bases. The data stem from a study of OX40 agonist ivuxolimab in advanced cancers. Study-wide context: Ivuxolimab, an antibody that agonizes OX40 (CD134), was administered to the patients. The study enrolled dose-escalation patients with hepatocellular carcinoma, melanoma, renal cell or head and neck cancer. The study, taken as a whole, reports: At doses 0.1 to 3.0 mg/kg, CD4+ and CD8+ clones expanded.

Baseline, cycle 4 day 1, and cycle 7 day 1 were the blood sampling points. Sequencing was performed on CD4+ or CD8+ T cells sorted from blood, taken in a trial of the OX40 agonist ivuxolimab. The source is an adult with an advanced solid tumor such as melanoma, head and neck, liver or kidney cancer. The V gene is TRBV5-5, the J gene TRBJ2-7; D uncertain. The CDR3 loop is CASSLYRASPREQYF. The CDR3 DNA follows: TGTGCCAGCAGCTTGTATCGGGCCTCCCCCCGCGAGCAGTACTTC.